A selection of T cell receptor beta chains follows, all from one sample in a study of shared clonotypes between healthy human individuals. Sequencing used immunoSEQ multiplex PCR; TCRdb keeps in-frame clones, though not all of them. The sample yields approximately 2.5 million clones, approximately 90% seen once. Material for sequencing was naive CD4+ T cells sorted from blood. The receptors shown here come from a man between 18 and 29 years old in good health. CDR3s include the opening cysteine and the closing phenylalanine or tryptophan. The order of the fields is J gene, clone size, D gene, V gene, CDR3 DNA, CDR3 protein. D genes are given only for firm matches. The size of a clone is reported for some rows only, either as once, few or many, or as a class for expanded clones.

>TRBJ2-7|NA|TRBD2|TRBV2
TGTGCCAGCAGTAGACTAGCCAACTACGAGCAGTACTTC
CASSRLANYEQYF
>TRBJ1-1|NA|NA|TRBV10-3
TGTGCCATCAGTGAGTCGGGGGGGCGTCTGGCGGACACTGAAGCTTTCTTT
CAISESGGRLADTEAFF
>TRBJ2-1|once|TRBD2|TRBV18
TGTGCCAGCTCACCACCCGGACTAGGGCGCTCCTACAATGAGCAGTTCTTC
CASSPPGLGRSYNEQFF
>TRBJ1-4|once|NA|TRBV11-2
TGTGCCAGCAGCTTAGGACAGATCCAAAAACTGTTTTTT
CASSLGQIQKLFF
>TRBJ2-2|NA|NA|TRBV9
TGTGCCAGCAGCGTCCTAGGGCACACCGGGGAGCTGTTTTTT
CASSVLGHTGELFF
>TRBJ2-7|NA|NA|TRBV7-2
TGTGCCAGCAGCCCACGGGACGGCTCCTACGAGCAGTACTTC
CASSPRDGSYEQYF
>TRBJ1-1|NA|NA|TRBV5-5
TGTGCCAGCAGCTTTCGGCGGAACACTGAAGCTTTCTTT
CASSFRRNTEAFF
>TRBJ1-4|few|NA|TRBV29-1
TGCAGCGTTGAAGATCGGGACGCTGAAAAACTGTTTTTT
CSVEDRDAEKLFF
>TRBJ2-1|NA|NA|TRBV20-1
TGCAGTGCCTCAAGGGCAGGAGGGCAGTTCTTC
CSASRAGGQFF
>TRBJ2-7|once|TRBD2|TRBV7-6
TGTGCCAGCAGCTTATCCACAGGGACTAGCGGGAGTGTCTACGAGCAGTACTTC
CASSLSTGTSGSVYEQYF
>TRBJ1-1|NA|NA|TRBV7-8
TGTGCCAGCAGTTCTCAGACGAACACTGAAGCTTTCTTT
CASSSQTNTEAFF
>TRBJ1-2|NA|NA|TRBV7-9
TGTGCCAGCAGCTTACCGGGTGAGGCTCAAAGATACACCTTC
CASSLPGEAQRYTF
>TRBJ2-1|NA|TRBD1|TRBV7-9
TGTGCCAGCAGCTCCCGGGACAGGCGATCCAATGAGCAGTTCTTC
CASSSRDRRSNEQFF
>TRBJ1-2|few|TRBD1|TRBV28
TGTGCCAGCGGTGGACAGGTCCCCTATGGCTACACCTTC
CASGGQVPYGYTF
>TRBJ1-1|NA|NA|TRBV6-6
TGTGCCAGCAGTTCGGCAGGGATGGGGGGCACTGAAGCTTTCTTT
CASSSAGMGGTEAFF
>TRBJ2-3|once|TRBD2|TRBV4-1
TGCGCCAGCAGCCAAGTAATAGCGGGGTTCACAGATACGCAGTATTTT
CASSQVIAGFTDTQYF
>TRBJ1-6|NA|NA|TRBV6-1
TGTGCCAGCAACCCCCAATGGGCAGGAAATTCACCCCTCCACTTT
CASNPQWAGNSPLHF
>TRBJ2-1|NA|NA|TRBV6-4
TGTGCCAGCAGTGTACAGGGAGGGGTAAAGCAGTTCTTC
CASSVQGGVKQFF
>TRBJ2-3|NA|TRBD2|TRBV30
TGTGCCTGGAGTGTGAGCCGGACTAGCGGGCACAAGGATACGCAGTATTTT
CAWSVSRTSGHKDTQYF
>TRBJ1-6|NA|TRBD1|TRBV19
TGTGCCAGTAGTCCCGGACAGGGGGTGATTTCACCCCTCCACTTT
CASSPGQGVISPLHF
>TRBJ1-5|NA|NA|TRBV27
TGTGCCAGCAGTTTATCGAAGGGGAATCAGCCCCAGCATTTT
CASSLSKGNQPQHF
>TRBJ1-5|NA|NA|TRBV10-3
TGTGCCATCAGTGACCCGCGGGGGGGTAAACAGCCCCAGCATTTT
CAISDPRGGKQPQHF
>TRBJ1-5|NA|NA|TRBV30
TGTGCCTGGAGTGTTCGGCAGGGGTTCCAGCCCCAGCATTTT
CAWSVRQGFQPQHF
>TRBJ2-3|NA|TRBD2|TRBV7-2
TGTGCCAGCAGCTTCTCGGGAGGGAGCACAGATACGCAGTATTTT
CASSFSGGSTDTQYF
>TRBJ1-1|NA|TRBD1|TRBV4-3
TGCGCCAGCAGCCATATCGGACAGGTTCTGAACACTGAAGCTTTCTTT
CASSHIGQVLNTEAFF
>TRBJ1-1|NA|TRBD1|TRBV28
TGTGCCAGCAGTTTGCCAGACAGGGGGAGCACTGAAGCTTTCTTT
CASSLPDRGSTEAFF
>TRBJ2-1|NA|TRBD1|TRBV5-1
TGCGCCAGCAGCCGTGGACAGGGGTACTACAATGAGCAGTTCTTC
CASSRGQGYYNEQFF
>TRBJ1-1|once|TRBD1|TRBV2
TGTGCCGGATTAGAGACAGGGTTTGGCGAAGCTTTCTTT
CAGLETGFGEAFF
>TRBJ2-7|NA|TRBD2|TRBV7-2
TGTGCCAGCAGCTCTGGACTAGCGGGTACGTACGAGCAGTACTTC
CASSSGLAGTYEQYF
>TRBJ2-1|NA|NA|TRBV28
TGTGCCAGCAGTTTAGACCTCTACAATGAGCAGTTCTTC
CASSLDLYNEQFF
>TRBJ1-3|NA|NA|TRBV29-1
TGCAGCGTTGATAGGCCCTGGGGGGGGGATTTCGGCTCTGGAAACACCATATATTTT
CSVDRPWGGDFGSGNTIYF
>TRBJ1-3|NA|NA|TRBV6-6
TGTGCCAGCAGTTACGGCGAGGGACTCGGAAACACCATATATTTT
CASSYGEGLGNTIYF
>TRBJ2-1|NA|TRBD2|TRBV30
TGTGCCTGGACCCAGCGGAGAGCTAGCGGGCCCAATGAGCAGTTCTTC
CAWTQRRASGPNEQFF
>TRBJ2-1|NA|NA|TRBV2
TGTGCCAGCAGTGCCATTAGCACCTACAATGAGCAGTTCTTC
CASSAISTYNEQFF
>TRBJ2-5|NA|TRBD2|TRBV7-9
TGTGCCAGCAGCTTTCCCTTACGACTAGCGGAAGAGACCCAGTACTTC
CASSFPLRLAEETQYF
>TRBJ1-2|NA|NA|TRBV20-1
TGCAGTGCTAGAGGGGCCTATGGCTACACCTTC
CSARGAYGYTF
>TRBJ2-2|NA|NA|TRBV4-1
TGCGCCAGCAGCTCGGTTTTGGGGGAGCTGTTTTTT
CASSSVLGELFF
>TRBJ1-2|NA|NA|TRBV7-8
TGTGCCAGCGTCGGGCCCAGCTTGAACTATGGCTACACCTTC
CASVGPSLNYGYTF
>TRBJ1-1|NA|TRBD1|TRBV28
TGTGCCAGCAGTCCGACAGGGTACACTGAAGCTTTCTTT
CASSPTGYTEAFF
>TRBJ2-1|NA|NA|TRBV10-1
TGCGCCAGCAGTGAGTCAGGGGGTAGCTCCTACAATGAGCAGTTCTTC
CASSESGGSSYNEQFF
>TRBJ1-1|once|TRBD1|TRBV5-1
TGCGCCAGCAGCCCAGGACAGGGGTTGGGCACTGAAGCTTTCTTT
CASSPGQGLGTEAFF
>TRBJ1-6|few|NA|TRBV27
TGTGCCAGCAGAACAGGGTTCAATAATTCACCCCTCCACTTT
CASRTGFNNSPLHF
>TRBJ2-5|NA|NA|TRBV6-5
TGTGCCAGCAGGATGACTTTCCGAGAGACCCAGTACTTC
CASRMTFRETQYF
>TRBJ2-5|NA|TRBD2|TRBV7-8
TGTGCCAGCAGCCTGGGACTAGCGGGGGGCCAAGAGACCCAGTACTTC
CASSLGLAGGQETQYF
>TRBJ1-5|NA|NA|TRBV27
TGTGCCAGCAGTTTCGGGCTTTATAGCAATCAGCCCCAGCATTTT
CASSFGLYSNQPQHF
>TRBJ2-2|NA|TRBD1|TRBV5-4
TGTGCCAGCAGCCCGGGACAGGGGACCGGGGAGCTGTTTTTT
CASSPGQGTGELFF
>TRBJ2-1|NA|TRBD1|TRBV9
TGTGCCAGCAGCGACCTACGGGACAGGGGGAATGAGCAGTTCTTC
CASSDLRDRGNEQFF
>TRBJ2-5|NA|TRBD1|TRBV6-1
TGTGCCAGCAGCGGACAGGGGGCTGAGACCCAGTACTTC
CASSGQGAETQYF
>TRBJ2-3|NA|NA|TRBV7-2
TGTGCCAGCGGCGGACAGCTAGATACGCAGTATTTT
CASGGQLDTQYF